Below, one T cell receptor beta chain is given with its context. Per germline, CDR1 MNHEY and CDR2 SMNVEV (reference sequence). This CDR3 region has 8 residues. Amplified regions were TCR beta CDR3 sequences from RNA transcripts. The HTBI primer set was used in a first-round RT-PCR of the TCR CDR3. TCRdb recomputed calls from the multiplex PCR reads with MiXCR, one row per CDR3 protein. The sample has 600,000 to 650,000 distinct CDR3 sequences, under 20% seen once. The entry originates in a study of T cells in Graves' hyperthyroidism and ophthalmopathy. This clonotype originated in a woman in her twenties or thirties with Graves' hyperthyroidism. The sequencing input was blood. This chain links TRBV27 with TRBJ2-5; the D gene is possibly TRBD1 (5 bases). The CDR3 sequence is CGQGSKYF. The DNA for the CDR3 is TGTGGGCAGGGCTCGAAGTACTTC.